This TCR beta chain comes out of a study of T cell responses to AZD1222 COVID-19 vaccine. Whole-study results and caveats: Targets within unmutated variant regions were reportedly found for nearly half of spike-specific TCRs. The number of AZD1222 recipients seropositive at baseline was only five or six. Rises in breadth and depth of Spike-specific TCRs came after two AZD1222 doses. The donor cohort was predominantly white British with a female majority, and clonal diversity may have been underestimated.

Assay: immunoSEQ multiplex PCR; the TCRdb copy retains only in-frame clones and omits some. The profile covers approximately 100,000 clones, with about 86% appearing a single time and around 1.5% taken by the ten largest. This clone was picked up a small number of times. What it binds is not known. Trimming took 6 bases from V and 7 from J, leaving 12 bases between them. The CDR3 is 12 amino acids. This rearrangement joins TRBV12-3 or TRBV12-4 to TRBJ1-2; D ambiguous. The sample was peripheral blood, taken on day 0 of AZD1222 vaccination. The receptor's source is an adult in good health. The CDR3, as DNA: TGTGCCAGCAGGCGCCCGGGTCTTGGCTACACCTTC. Amino acids: CASRRPGLGYTF.